Each of the 23 T cell receptor beta chains below was sequenced from the same sample in a study of cytomegalovirus exposure and HLA in healthy donors. The PCR employed 60 Vbeta primers together with 13 Jbeta primers. Method: immunoSEQ multiplex PCR; TCRdb's copy keeps in-frame clones and lacks some. The top ten hold roughly 0.58% of the sample, which has 200,000 to 250,000 clones, around four fifths seen once. The sample consisted of PBMCs. The receptors here all came from a middle-aged woman in good health and CMV-seronegative.

The V and J genes are TRBV11-2 and TRBJ2-7; D not resolved. Germline loops: CDR1 SGHAT, CDR2 FQNNGV. The CDR3 extends over 14 amino acids. Trimming stripped 7 bases from V and 0 bases from J, with 13 bases between. This CDR3 is CASTISLYSYEQYF. The CDR3 nucleotides read TGTGCCAGCACCATATCTCTATACTCCTACGAGCAGTACTTC.

The chain uses TRBV11-1 and TRBJ2-3; D is possibly TRBD2 (6 bases). V dropped 8 bases and J dropped 6 bases, with 21 bases sitting between them. Germline values: CDR1 SGHAT, CDR2 FQDESV (reference sequence). The CDR3 contains 15 residues. The CDR3 nucleotides read TGTGCCAGCGTGTTGGGGCGGGGAGCGGCTGATACGCAGTATTTT. Encoded protein: CASVLGRGAADTQYF.

V gene TRBV7-6 combines with J gene TRBJ2-5; D may be TRBD2 (7 bases). V was pared by 7 bases and J by 1 base, with 16 bases between. CDR3 size: 15 residues. From germline, CDR1 is SGHVS and CDR2 FNYEAQ. The CDR3 DNA sequence: TGTGCCAGCAATCGTCGCGGGGGCCTCCAAGAGACCCAGTACTTC. It encodes CASNRRGGLQETQYF.

The chain is built from TRBV10-3 and TRBJ1-6; 7 nucleotides align to TRBD1. The CDR3 covers 14 residues. The junction had 2 bases not matched to a gene; V was cut back by 7 bases and J by 2 bases. Looked up from germline, CDR1 is ENHRY and CDR2 is SYGVKD. The CDR3 is CAIKGGTYNSPLHF. The CDR3 nucleotides read TGTGCCATCAAAGGGGGCACCTATAATTCACCCCTCCACTTT.

The chain links TRBV5-4 to TRBJ2-7; D possibly corresponds to TRBD2 (5 bases). Germline-derived CDR1 and CDR2 are SGHNT and YYREEE (reference sequence). The CDR3 totals 14 residues. The V gene lost 2 bases and the J gene lost 4 bases, with 13 bases spanning the gap. The CDR3 loop reads CASSLEGWGYEQYF. CDR3 sequence (DNA): TGTGCCAGCAGCTTAGAGGGTTGGGGTTACGAGCAGTACTTC.

This clone has a single count. The chain combines TRBV2 with TRBJ2-7; D is undetermined. V lost 1 base to trimming and J lost 3 bases, with 13 bases between them. This CDR3 is 15 amino acids long. The germline gives CDR1 SNHLY, CDR2 FYNNEI. The CDR3, as DNA: TGTGCCAGCAGTGAAGGGAGTCGATCAATCTACGAGCAGTACTTC. It encodes CASSEGSRSIYEQYF.

The rearrangement links TRBV25-1 to TRBJ1-4; D not certain. From germline, CDR1 is MGHDK and CDR2 SYGVNS. The CDR3 runs to 16 residues. Trimming shortened V by 9 bases and J by 3 bases, and 20 bases separated the two germline ends. The CDR3 is CASGGWERAPNEKLFF. The CDR3 coding sequence is TGTGCCAGTGGAGGATGGGAGAGGGCTCCTAATGAAAAACTGTTTTTT. The whole variable domain, remainder taken from reference TRBV25-1 and TRBJ1-4, is EADIYQTPRYLVIGTGKKITLECSQTMGHDKMYWYQQDPGMELHLIHYSYGVNSTEKGDLSSESTVSRIRTEHFPLTLESARPSHTSQYLCASGGWERAPNEKLFFGSGTQLSVL.

The chain combines TRBV6-5 with TRBJ2-2, with D possibly TRBD2 on 6 matching bases. V was cut by 6 bases and J by 4 bases, with 12 bases left in between. CDR3 length: 14 residues. CDR1 is MNHEY, CDR2 SVGAGI, per germline. CDR3 DNA sequence: TGTGCCAGCAGCCCCCGGAGGGGCACCGGGGAGCTGTTTTTT. As protein: CASSPRRGTGELFF.

The chain joins TRBV4-3 to TRBJ1-2; TRBD1 matches at 8 bases. The CDR3 is 15 residues long. The ends lost 4 bases at V and 4 bases at J; junction bases unmatched: 8. Germline CDR1 and CDR2: LGHNA and YSLEER. The CDR3: CASSPRQGNFYGYTF. CDR3 coding DNA: TGCGCCAGCAGCCCCCGACAGGGGAATTTCTATGGCTACACCTTC.

This clone has just one count. The DNA of the CDR3 is TGTGCCAGTAGTCCCCGGACAGGGAGGTCTGGGGCCAACGTCCTGACTTTC. Protein sequence: CASSPRTGRSGANVLTF. The chain is built from TRBV19 and TRBJ2-6, with 8 bases fitting TRBD1. The CDR3 consists of 17 residues. The V and J ends lost 5 bases and 1 base, in that order; junction bases with no gene match: 7. CDR1 is LNHDA and CDR2 is SQIVND in the germline V gene (reference sequence).

This clone was found a few times. This chain joins TRBV7-9 and TRBJ1-4; 8 bases match TRBD1. V shed 5 bases and J 4 bases; nucleotides not matched to a gene: 12. The CDR3 loop spans 17 amino acids. The germline CDR1 and CDR2 sequences are SEHNR and FQNEAQ (reference sequence). The CDR3 bases are TGTGCCAGCAGCCGCAGGGGGCCGATTCCGGGTAATGAAAAACTGTTTTTT. Its translation: CASSRRGPIPGNEKLFF.

This chain links TRBV29-1 with TRBJ1-2; D not resolved. This CDR3 has 12 amino acids. Trimming removed 6 bases at V and 6 bases at J, with 14 bases between. Germline CDR1 reads SQVTM; CDR2 reads ANQGSEA. CDR3 nucleotide sequence: TGCAGCGTCTCCCTCGGGATTGATGGCTACACCTTC. It specifies CSVSLGIDGYTF.

The table lists this clone with a few counts. The chain joins TRBV7-6 to TRBJ2-7; 8 bases match TRBD1. With 1 base clipped from V and 3 bases from J, the junction kept 5 bases outside the gene matches. This CDR3 is built from 15 residues. Germline CDR1 reads SGHVS; CDR2 reads FNYEAQ. The CDR3 loop reads CASSLEGGQGYEQYF. The CDR3 DNA follows: TGTGCCAGCAGCTTAGAGGGCGGACAGGGCTACGAGCAGTACTTC. Filled out from reference TRBV7-6 and TRBJ2-7, the complete variable domain reads GAGVSQSPRYKVTKRGQDVALRCDPISGHVSLYWYRQALGQGPEFLTYFNYEAQQDKSGLPNDRFSAERPEGSISTLTIQRTEQRDSAMYRCASSLEGGQGYEQYFGPGTRLTVT.

CDR3 DNA: TGTGCCAGCAGTTACGAAGGGGGCGCGCCTAATGAAAAACTGTTTTTT. Protein sequence: CASSYEGGAPNEKLFF. This chain uses TRBV6-5 with TRBJ1-4; 7 bases match TRBD1. Germline V CDR1 and CDR2: MNHEY, SVGAGI. This CDR3 is 16 amino acids long. With V trimmed by 2 bases and J by 3 bases, 6 bases remained unmatched.

This chain joins TRBV27 and TRBJ2-3; D may be TRBD2 (5 bases). The germline V gene has CDR1 MNHEY and CDR2 SMNVEV (reference sequence). Trimming left V 4 bases short and J 2 bases short, with 13 bases between. The CDR3 runs 15 residues. CDR3 amino acids: CASSSGGVSTDTQYF. Here the CDR3 DNA reads TGTGCCAGCAGTTCAGGAGGCGTCTCCACAGATACGCAGTATTTT.

The sample holds a few counts of this clone. The genes are TRBV5-1 and TRBJ2-6; TRBD2 is a possible D gene (5 bases). Germline V gives CDR1 SGHRS, CDR2 YFSETQ. With 0 bases removed from V and 4 bases from J, the gap between germline ends came to 11 bases. The CDR3 has 16 amino acids. CDR3 region: CASSLEAGSGANVLTF. CDR3 DNA sequence: TGCGCCAGCAGCTTGGAGGCGGGCTCAGGGGCCAACGTCCTGACTTTC.

This chain joins TRBV27 and TRBJ2-5; the D is unclear. The V and J ends lost 3 bases and 2 bases respectively, with 10 bases between them. Germline V gene lookup returns CDR1 MNHEY and CDR2 SMNVEV (reference sequence). The CDR3 has 14 residues. DNA of the CDR3: TGTGCCAGCAGTTTCGTCCCCTTTCAAGAGACCCAGTACTTC. Protein: CASSFVPFQETQYF.

CDR3 in amino acids: CASRSSGTTNTEAFF. The CDR3 region has the DNA TGTGCCAGCAGGTCCTCCGGGACAACGAACACTGAAGCTTTCTTT. The chain carries TRBV7-8 and TRBJ1-1; possible D gene TRBD1, 6 bases. Per the germline V gene, CDR1 is SGHVS and CDR2 is FQNEAQ. The CDR3 extends over 15 amino acids. Between the trimmed V and J ends, which lost 6 bases and 1 base, there was a span of 15 bases.

The CDR3 region has the DNA TGCAGTGCTACACAGGGGATTGAAGCTTTCTTT. Its translation: CSATQGIEAFF. The chain couples TRBV20-1 to TRBJ1-1; 7 nucleotides agree with TRBD1. CDR3 length: 11 residues. CDR1 and CDR2 from the germline V gene are DFQATT and SNEGSKA (reference sequence). V was pared by 4 bases and J by 7 bases, with 3 bases of the junction left unmatched.

In its sample, this clone was seen a few times. V is TRBV5-1 and J is TRBJ1-3, with D unresolved. Deletions cut 4 bases from V and 0 bases from J, with 14 bases between. This CDR3 region has 16 residues. The V gene's germline CDR1 is SGHRS and CDR2 YFSETQ. The CDR3, as DNA: TGCGCCAGCAGCGTAGCCGACCGGAGCTCTGGAAACACCATATATTTT. It encodes CASSVADRSSGNTIYF. The whole variable domain, remainder taken from reference TRBV5-1 and TRBJ1-3, is KAGVTQTPRYLIKTRGQQVTLSCSPISGHRSVSWYQQTPGQGLQFLFEYFSETQRNKGNFPGRFSGRQFSNSRSEMNVSTLELGDSALYLCASSVADRSSGNTIYFGEGSWLTVV.

The chain has TRBV14 and TRBJ2-2; TRBD1 agrees at 7 bases. The CDR3 loop spans 16 amino acids. The trim removed 2 bases at V and 2 bases at J, leaving 5 bases unmatched. CDR1 and CDR2 from the germline V gene are SGHDN and FVKESK. The CDR3 DNA follows: TGTGCCAGCAGCCAAAGGACAGGCGCCAACACCGGGGAGCTGTTTTTT. Encoded protein: CASSQRTGANTGELFF.

This chain joins TRBV5-6 and TRBJ1-6; 9 bases line up with TRBD1. Germline values: CDR1 SGHDT, CDR2 YYEEEE. Trimming took 4 bases from V and 10 from J; bases not matched to a gene: 9. The CDR3 runs to 15 residues. CDR3 nucleotide sequence: TGTGCCAGCAGCCCGGGGGACAGGGAAAGGTCACCCCTCCACTTT. It translates to CASSPGDRERSPLHF.

The chain carries TRBV9 and TRBJ1-4, with D uncertain. The length of the CDR3 is 17 residues. CDR1 and CDR2 (germline): SGDLS, YYNGEE. V was clipped by 3 bases and J by 4 bases, with 19 bases between them. The CDR3 nucleotides read TGTGCCAGCAGCGCCAATCCCACCGGGGAGATTAATGAAAAACTGTTTTTT. Translation: CASSANPTGEINEKLFF. Based on the CDR3 plus reference TRBV9 and TRBJ1-4, the full variable domain is DSGVTQTPKHLITATGQRVTLRCSPRSGDLSVYWYQQSLDQGLQFLIQYYNGEERAKGNILERFSAQQFPDLHSELNLSSLELGDSALYFCASSANPTGEINEKLFFGSGTQLSVL.